This T cell receptor beta chain derives from a study of T cell responses to AZD1222 COVID-19 vaccine. From germline, CDR1 is LNHDA and CDR2 SQIVND (reference sequence). The CDR3 covers 11 residues. Trimming pared 9 bases from V and 6 bases from J, leaving 8 bases between. This clone was recorded once. The antigen is undetermined. TCRdb keeps only in-frame clones here, not all; method: immunoSEQ multiplex PCR. In the table there are 80,000 to 100,000 clones, about 91% of which are singletons. Study conclusions and caveats: Two AZD1222 doses significantly raised spike-specific TCR breadth and depth over controls.

The clonotype comes from an adult in good health. The chain uses TRBV19 and TRBJ2-2; D possibly corresponds to TRBD1 (6 bases). The material was peripheral blood, obtained on day 0 of MenACWY control vaccination. CDR3 nucleotide sequence: TGTGCCAGCAGGGGTTCCGGGGAGCTGTTTTTT. Translating gives CASRGSGELFF.